In its sample, the clone carrying this T cell receptor (beta chain) was seen once. This record comes from a study of cytomegalovirus exposure and HLA in healthy donors. The protocol was immunoSEQ multiplex PCR, while the TCRdb copy is restricted to in-frame clones and leaves out a portion. The sample lists approximately 200,000 clones, just over 90% occurring once. There are 15 residues in the CDR3. J gave up 0 bases and V 3 bases, and 5 bases lay outside the gene matches. Germline lookup yields CDR1 GTSNPN and CDR2 SVGIG (reference sequence). The clonotype comes from a woman in her late teens or twenties in good health and CMV-seronegative. Material for sequencing was PBMCs. The V gene is TRBV30, the J gene TRBJ2-7, with 10 bases fitting TRBD2. The CDR3 DNA follows: TGTGCCTGGAGACCGCTAGCGGGAGACTCCTACGAGCAGTACTTC. It codes for CAWRPLAGDSYEQYF.